Listed here are 26 T cell receptor beta chains from one sample, sequenced in a study of T cells after yellow fever vaccination (dated by TCRdb to between 2018 and 2020). Libraries were made using 5' RACE. Sequencing instrument: Illumina HiSeq 2500. TCRdb reworked the public reads: Q25 trimming with fastp, MiXCR clone assembly, productive beta chains retained. For every CDR3 protein sequence, its rows merge into one entry that carries the most common genes and DNA. Here the sample has about 350,000 distinct CDR3 sequences; around a tenth occur a single time. In total, the top ten clones hold 18% of the sample. The treatment or condition label here, explained by the study, means: live attenuated yellow fever vaccine strain. This material consisted of PBMCs, taken on the day of the first yellow fever vaccination. These receptors all come from a man aged 18 to 29 who received the YFV17D yellow fever vaccine.

This clonotype was detected ten times or more. The chain carries TRBV7-3 and TRBJ2-3; the D is unclear. Germline V lookup: CDR1 SGHTA, CDR2 FQGTGA. Trimming left V 0 bases short and J 3 bases short, with 7 bases between. The CDR3 extends over 14 amino acids. The CDR3: CASSLTVSTDTQYF. CDR3 bases: TGTGCCAGCAGCTTAACTGTATCTACAGATACGCAGTATTTT.

In this sample, this clonotype turned up many times. The rearrangement links TRBV5-6 to TRBJ1-1; TRBD1 matches at 7 bases. Germline values: CDR1 SGHDT, CDR2 YYEEEE. Trimming took 5 bases from V and 4 from J; bases not matched to a gene: 5. The CDR3 consists of 13 residues. Here the CDR3 reads CASSRQGGTEAFF. As DNA, the CDR3 is TGTGCCAGCAGTCGACAGGGAGGCACTGAAGCTTTCTTT.

The rearrangement uses TRBV6-1 and TRBJ1-1, with 9 bases matching TRBD1. V dropped 11 bases and J dropped 0; count of bases not matched to a gene: 10. The CDR3 loop spans 15 amino acids. Germline values: CDR1 MNHNS, CDR2 SASEGT. The CDR3 DNA sequence: TGTGCCGCTACAGGGGGCATCGGGATGAACACTGAAGCTTTCTTT. Translation gives CAATGGIGMNTEAFF.

The gene calls are TRBV4-1 and TRBJ1-5; D gene ambiguous. The CDR3 runs 16 residues. V gave up 3 bases and J gave up 0 bases, with 12 bases separating them. Germline V gives CDR1 MGHRA, CDR2 YSYEKL. CDR3 bases: TGCGCCAGCAGCCAGGCTCCGGCTCCTAGCAATCAGCCCCAGCATTTT. Amino acid sequence: CASSQAPAPSNQPQHF.

This clonotype was counted a few times. In nucleotides, the CDR3 is TGTGCCATCGGACTAGCGGGGGTTACGGTCGAGCAGTACTTC. It yields the protein CAIGLAGVTVEQYF. The rearrangement uses TRBV10-3 and TRBJ2-7; TRBD2 matches at 13 bases. V was pared by 8 bases and J by 6 bases, with 7 bases of the junction left unmatched. Germline V gene data show CDR1 as ENHRY and CDR2 as SYGVKD. This CDR3 region has 14 residues.

In its sample, this clonotype was seen a few times. This chain joins TRBV7-9 and TRBJ2-3; 9 bases align to TRBD2. V was pared by 3 bases and J by 2 bases, with 9 bases of the junction left unmatched. Germline values: CDR1 SEHNR, CDR2 FQNEAQ (reference sequence). The CDR3 has 17 residues. The CDR3 region is CASSFFGLAGTTDTQYF. In DNA, the CDR3 is TGTGCCAGCAGCTTTTTTGGCCTAGCGGGGACCACAGATACGCAGTATTTT.

This clonotype was counted ten times or more. The rearrangement joins TRBV20-1 to TRBJ2-5, with D possibly being TRBD1 or TRBD2 (5 bases each). V was shortened by 3 bases and J by 4 bases, with 12 bases between the two germline ends. Germline-derived CDR1 and CDR2 are DFQATT and SNEGSKA (reference sequence). The CDR3 extends over 13 amino acids. This CDR3 is CSARRAGRETQYF. Here the CDR3 DNA reads TGCAGTGCTAGGAGGGCAGGGCGAGAGACCCAGTACTTC.

The gene calls are TRBV7-6 and TRBJ2-4; D perhaps matches TRBD2 (5 bases). This CDR3 is built from 14 residues. Trimming took off 2 bases at V and 9 bases at J, with 14 bases between the two ends. The germline gives CDR1 SGHVS, CDR2 FNYEAQ. The CDR3 spells CASSLSRGSGIQYF. DNA of the CDR3: TGTGCCAGCAGCTTAAGCCGGGGAAGCGGCATTCAGTACTTC.

This clonotype was picked up a small number of times. V is TRBV6-1 and J is TRBJ1-5; tentatively, D is TRBD1 (5 bases). The CDR3 length is 15 residues. V was trimmed by 6 bases and J by 5 bases, leaving 17 bases between them. The germline gives CDR1 MNHNS, CDR2 SASEGT. CDR3 sequence reads: CASRKLLRGDQPQHF. The CDR3 coding sequence is TGTGCCAGCAGGAAACTTCTGAGAGGGGATCAGCCCCAGCATTTT.

This chain joins TRBV6-5 and TRBJ1-3, with D maybe TRBD1 (6 bases). V was pared by 2 bases and J by 4 bases, with 9 bases between. Germline V gene data show CDR1 as MNHEY and CDR2 as SVGAGI. This CDR3 has 14 residues. As DNA, the CDR3 is TGTGCCAGCAGTTACAACAGGGTCGGAAACACCATATATTTT. It codes for CASSYNRVGNTIYF.

This clonotype was counted a few times. The J gene is TRBJ1-2, the V gene TRBV9; D uncertain. CDR3 length: 8 amino acids. In germline, CDR1 is SGDLS, CDR2 YYNGEE. Trimming shortened V by 4 bases and J by 10 bases, and 2 bases separated the two germline ends. The CDR3 reads CASSPYTF. The CDR3 DNA is TGTGCCAGCAGCCCCTACACCTTC.

The gene calls are TRBV5-1 and TRBJ2-2; no clear D gene. There are 14 residues in the CDR3. V was clipped by 5 bases and J by 4 bases, with 12 bases between them. Germline CDR1 and CDR2: SGHRS and YFSETQ. CDR3 amino acids: CASRTLETTGELFF. CDR3 nucleotides: TGCGCCAGCAGAACCCTAGAAACCACCGGGGAGCTGTTTTTT.

The table lists this clonotype with many counts. One junction end does not reproduce the germline sequence, and a read error may be involved. This chain uses TRBV20-1 with TRBJ2-5; D remains unclear. CDR3 size: 14 residues. Per germline, CDR1 DFQATT and CDR2 SNEGSKA (reference sequence). CDR3 residues: CSARDSGDQETQYF. For the CDR3, the DNA is TGCAGTGCTAGAGATTCGGGCGACCAGGAGACCCAGTACTTC.

This clonotype was observed a few times. The J gene is TRBJ1-2, the V gene TRBV5-6, with D possibly being TRBD1 (5 bases). The CDR3 covers 17 residues. Trimming cost V 0 bases and J 1 base, with 16 bases left between them. Per the germline V gene, CDR1 is SGHDT and CDR2 is YYEEEE. CDR3 sequence reads: CASSLDPVDIINYGYTF. The CDR3 nucleotides read TGTGCCAGCAGCTTGGACCCGGTGGACATCATTAACTATGGCTACACCTTC.

The sample holds a few counts of this clonotype. J is TRBJ2-7 and V is TRBV4-1, with D perhaps TRBD1 or TRBD2 (5 bases each). There are 16 residues in the CDR3. The V gene's germline CDR1 is MGHRA and CDR2 YSYEKL. The V end lost 0 bases, the J end lost 6 bases, and 18 bases lay between the germline ends. The DNA for the CDR3 is TGCGCCAGCAGCCAAGATGTACTATCCCTTGGGGGCGAGCAGTACTTC. It yields the protein CASSQDVLSLGGEQYF.

This clonotype was seen a handful of times. This rearrangement joins TRBV7-9 to TRBJ1-2; the match to TRBD1 covers 7 bases. CDR1 and CDR2 from the germline V gene are SEHNR and FQNEAQ (reference sequence). The V segment lost 5 bases and the J segment 1 base; nucleotides outside the gene matches: 10. CDR3 length equals 16 residues. The CDR3: CASSGLQGRVNYGYTF. DNA of the CDR3: TGTGCCAGCAGCGGGCTACAGGGGAGGGTTAACTATGGCTACACCTTC.

This chain joins TRBV20-1 and TRBJ2-3, with 7 nucleotides matching TRBD2. The V and J ends lost 0 bases and 2 bases, in that order; junction bases with no gene match: 11. This CDR3 spans 17 amino acids. Germline V CDR1 and CDR2: DFQATT, SNEGSKA (reference sequence). This chain's CDR3 is CSARDRREIGHTDTQYF. The CDR3 region has the DNA TGCAGTGCTAGAGATAGGCGGGAGATAGGGCACACAGATACGCAGTATTTT.

This clonotype was counted between two and nine times. The chain has TRBV9 and TRBJ2-1; possible D gene TRBD2, 5 bases. The CDR3 loop spans 16 amino acids. V was shortened by 0 bases and J by 8 bases, with 18 bases between the two germline ends. Germline lookup yields CDR1 SGDLS and CDR2 YYNGEE. CDR3 coding DNA: TGTGCCAGCAGCGTAGCGGGAATCACCGGCCGAGATGAGCAGTTCTTC. It is translated as CASSVAGITGRDEQFF.

This clonotype turned up a few times. The chain is built from TRBV20-1 and TRBJ1-5, with unresolved D. The V gene's germline CDR1 is DFQATT and CDR2 SNEGSKA (reference sequence). With 0 bases removed from V and 0 bases from J, the gap between germline ends came to 6 bases. This CDR3 is 14 amino acids long. CDR3 DNA: TGCAGTGCTAGAGATTCCTATAGCAATCAGCCCCAGCATTTT. Its protein product is CSARDSYSNQPQHF.

This clonotype was seen at least ten times. The chain couples TRBV12-3 or TRBV12-4 to TRBJ1-2; the D gene is possibly TRBD1 (5 bases). V lost 5 bases and J lost 2, with 9 bases in between. This CDR3 region has 13 residues. The CDR3: CASSHDSNYGYTF. The CDR3 bases are TGTGCCAGCAGTCACGACAGCAACTATGGCTACACCTTC.

V gene TRBV5-1 combines with J gene TRBJ2-2; 9 bases fit TRBD1. The CDR3 covers 14 residues. Germline loops: CDR1 SGHRS, CDR2 YFSETQ. The junction had 4 bases not matched to a gene; V was cut back by 7 bases and J by 3 bases. CDR3 bases: TGCGCCAGCTGGGGACAGGGCGACACCGGGGAGCTGTTTTTT. It is translated as CASWGQGDTGELFF.

This clonotype was recorded a few times. The chain links TRBV6-1 to TRBJ1-2, with D uncertain. Germline lookup yields CDR1 MNHNS and CDR2 SASEGT. This CDR3 region has 14 residues. V was trimmed by 3 bases and J by 1 base, leaving 9 bases between them. CDR3 protein: CASSDPRGNYGYTF. DNA of the CDR3: TGTGCCAGCAGTGACCCCCGGGGTAACTATGGCTACACCTTC.

The chain uses TRBV5-1 and TRBJ2-3; 11 bases are a match to TRBD2. The junction had 5 bases not matched to a gene; V was cut back by 6 bases and J by 2 bases. Germline assignment: CDR1 SGHRS and CDR2 YFSETQ. This CDR3 has 15 residues. CDR3 sequence (DNA): TGCGCCAGCAAACTAGCGGGGGCCGACACAGATACGCAGTATTTT. Protein product: CASKLAGADTDTQYF. Using reference TRBV5-1 and TRBJ2-3 for the parts outside the CDR3, the full variable domain is KAGVTQTPRYLIKTRGQQVTLSCSPISGHRSVSWYQQTPGQGLQFLFEYFSETQRNKGNFPGRFSGRQFSNSRSEMNVSTLELGDSALYLCASKLAGADTDTQYFGPGTRLTVL.

This clonotype appeared many times. V usage is TRBV12-3 or TRBV12-4 and J usage is TRBJ1-5, with 7 bases fitting TRBD1. The junction had 6 bases not matched to a gene; V was cut back by 6 bases and J by 4 bases. This CDR3 contains 14 residues. In nucleotides, the CDR3 is TGTGCCAGCAGGGCCGGGACAGTGAATCAGCCCCAGCATTTT. Its translation is CASRAGTVNQPQHF.

This clonotype was seen only a few times. The CDR3 bases are TGTGCCTCCAGGGCGGACTACGAGCAGTACTTC. Protein: CASRADYEQYF. V is TRBV18 and J is TRBJ2-7; D is perhaps TRBD1 (5 bases). The CDR3 consists of 11 residues. Germline values: CDR1 KGHSH, CDR2 LQKENI. The V gene lost 11 bases and the J gene lost 3 bases, with 11 bases spanning the gap.

V gene TRBV13 combines with J gene TRBJ2-4; D may be TRBD1 or TRBD2 (5 bases each). V dropped 5 bases and J dropped 2 bases, with 13 bases sitting between them. The germline CDR1 and CDR2 sequences are PRHDT and FYEKMQ (reference sequence). This CDR3 region has 15 residues. CDR3 in DNA: TGTGCCAGCAGCATGGGTACGGGACCCAAAAACATTCAGTACTTC. It specifies CASSMGTGPKNIQYF.